A selection of T cell receptor beta chains follows, all from one sample in a study of blood T cell repertoires in COVID-19. TCRdb's table, derived via immunoSEQ multiplex PCR, lists solely in-frame clones and lacks some. The repertoire consists of 10,000 to 15,000 clones, with about 89% occurring once and the leading ten covering about 22%. Sequencing was performed on peripheral blood. These receptors all stem from a woman in her sixties or seventies with active COVID-19. Both conserved end residues are part of each CDR3. D genes are given only for firm matches. The listing skips clone size in some rows; elsewhere it reads once, few, many or a size class.

TRBD1	TRBV7-9	NA	TRBJ2-1	TGTGCCAGCAGCCCTGGACAGGGGGCGGGCAATGAGCAGTTCTTC	CASSPGQGAGNEQFF
NA	TRBV24-1	NA	TRBJ2-5	TGTGCCACCAGGGACCACCAGGGGAGAGAGACCCAGTACTTC	CATRDHQGRETQYF
TRBD1	TRBV3-1/TRBV3-2	NA	TRBJ1-2	TGTGCCAGCAGCTCCTCCCGACAGGGAATAGGCACCTTC	CASSSSRQGIGTF
NA	TRBV24-1	NA	TRBJ1-5	TGTGCCACCAGTGATCCGAGCACAGGGAACAATCAGCCCCAGCATTTT	CATSDPSTGNNQPQHF
TRBD1	TRBV19	NA	TRBJ1-5	TGTGCCAGTAGTATAGGGACAGGGGGGATTGGTCAGCCCCAGCATTTT	CASSIGTGGIGQPQHF
NA	TRBV19	NA	TRBJ1-2	TGTGCCAGTAGTCGCGGCTATGGCTACACCTTC	CASSRGYGYTF
NA	TRBV7-8	NA	TRBJ2-7	TGTGCCAGCAGCTTAGTAGCCCAGAACTACGAGCAGTACTTC	CASSLVAQNYEQYF
TRBD1	TRBV7-9	NA	TRBJ1-2	TGTGCCAGCACCCTTAGGCCAGGGGGTGATGGCGGCTACACCTTC	CASTLRPGGDGGYTF
NA	TRBV19	NA	TRBJ2-3	TGTGCCAGTAGAGAGGGACTGGCCGTTGATACGCAGTATTTT	CASREGLAVDTQYF
TRBD1	TRBV7-8	few	TRBJ2-5	TGTGCCAGCAGCTTAGGGACAGGACGTCAAGAGACCCAGTACTTC	CASSLGTGRQETQYF
NA	TRBV3-1/TRBV3-2	NA	TRBJ2-1	TGTGCCAGCAGCCCTCGTGGTACCGGAGTTTTGAATGAGCAGTTCTTC	CASSPRGTGVLNEQFF
NA	TRBV9	NA	TRBJ1-2	TGTGCCAGCAGCGTAGGTCAGGTCTCTAACTATGGCTACACCTTC	CASSVGQVSNYGYTF
NA	TRBV10-3	NA	TRBJ1-2	TGTGCCATCAGCCAATCCCTCAGGGAGGGAGGCTACACCTTC	CAISQSLREGGYTF
NA	TRBV5-8	NA	TRBJ2-1	TGTGCCAGCAGGGCCAGGGCCGCTAGCTCCTACAATGAGCAGTTCTTC	CASRARAASSYNEQFF
TRBD1	TRBV4-1	NA	TRBJ1-4	TGCGCCAGCAGCCTTGGGGACAGCCTAATGCGTTGGCTGTTTTTT	CASSLGDSLMRWLFF
TRBD1	TRBV19	NA	TRBJ2-5	TGTGCCAGTAGTATTGCCGGGACAGGGATGGAGACCCAGTACTTC	CASSIAGTGMETQYF
NA	TRBV14	few	TRBJ1-2	TGTGCCAGCAGCCAACCTGGACAGTCCTATGGCTACACCTTC	CASSQPGQSYGYTF
NA	TRBV11-2	NA	TRBJ2-2	TGTGCCAGCAGCTTAGATCAGAACACCGGGGAGCTGTTTTTT	CASSLDQNTGELFF
NA	TRBV29-1	NA	TRBJ1-1	TGCAGCGTTCTTCGGGGGGGGGTGAACACTGAAGCTTTCTTT	CSVLRGGVNTEAFF
NA	TRBV2	NA	TRBJ1-5	TGTGCCAGCAGTGAAGCGGGGCTGAGGAGCAATCAGCCCCAGCATTTT	CASSEAGLRSNQPQHF
TRBD1	TRBV15	once	TRBJ1-2	TGTGCCACCAGCAGAGTTATCGAGGGGGCTGGGGGCTACACCTTC	CATSRVIEGAGGYTF
TRBD1	TRBV5-5	NA	TRBJ2-5	TGTGCCAGCAGTTTCTCAGGGGGCCCAAAAGAGACCCAGTACTTC	CASSFSGGPKETQYF
NA	TRBV4-2	NA	TRBJ1-5	TGTGCCAGCAGCCAAGTGGGGGGGCGGCCCAATCAGCCCCAGCATTTT	CASSQVGGRPNQPQHF
NA	TRBV14	NA	TRBJ1-3	TGTGCCAGCAGCCAAAATCATGGAAACACCATATATTTT	CASSQNHGNTIYF
TRBD2	TRBV3-1/TRBV3-2	NA	TRBJ2-3	TGTGCCAGCAGCCAAGCCCTAGCGGGAGGCCTCACAGATACGCAGTATTTT	CASSQALAGGLTDTQYF
NA	TRBV7-6	NA	TRBJ2-1	TGTGCCAGCAGCTTAGGAAATTCTAACAATGAGCAGTTCTTC	CASSLGNSNNEQFF
TRBD1	TRBV7-8	NA	TRBJ1-1	TGTGCCAGCAGCCTAGGGACAGTTAACACTGAAGCTTTCTTT	CASSLGTVNTEAFF
TRBD2	TRBV19	NA	TRBJ2-1	TGTGCCAGTAGTATAGCTGCTAGCGGGAGGGCGGACAATGAGCAGTTCTTC	CASSIAASGRADNEQFF
NA	TRBV19	NA	TRBJ2-1	TGTGCCAGTACCCGGGATTTGGTCCATGAGCAGTTCTTC	CASTRDLVHEQFF
TRBD1	TRBV6-1	NA	TRBJ1-2	TGTGCCAGCAGTGCAAGGACAGGTGCCGATAATAATGGCTACACCTTC	CASSARTGADNNGYTF
TRBD1	TRBV7-8	NA	TRBJ1-1	TGTGCCAGCAGCGCGAGACAGGGAGGAGGCACTGAAGCTTTCTTT	CASSARQGGGTEAFF
NA	TRBV5-1	NA	TRBJ2-1	TGCGCCAGCAGCCCCGGAGGTCGGGGGGCCAAATCCTACAATGAGCAGTTCTTC	CASSPGGRGAKSYNEQFF
NA	TRBV15	NA	TRBJ1-2	TGTGCCACCAGCAGAGCTGCGGGGGTGGGGTATGGCTACACCTTC	CATSRAAGVGYGYTF
NA	TRBV5-3	NA	TRBJ2-7	TGTGCCAGAAGCTTGGGACTGTGCATCGTAGAGCAGTACTTC	CARSLGLCIVEQYF
NA	TRBV10-3	few	TRBJ2-3	TGTGCCATCAGTGAATGGAGGGGTGATACGCAGTATTTT	CAISEWRGDTQYF
TRBD1	TRBV3-1/TRBV3-2	NA	TRBJ2-5	TGTGCCAGCAGCCAGGGACAGCAAGAGACCCAGTACTTC	CASSQGQQETQYF
NA	TRBV6-1	NA	TRBJ1-2	TGTGCCAGCAGTGAGGGCTCCCGGGGGTTCAACTATGGCTACACCTTC	CASSEGSRGFNYGYTF
TRBD2	TRBV5-6	NA	TRBJ2-5	TGTGCCAGCAGCTTTTCCGGGAGGCGAGAGACCCAGTACTTC	CASSFSGRRETQYF
TRBD2	TRBV5-6	NA	TRBJ2-3	TGTGCCAGCAGCTGGGGGGGAGTTACGTATTCAGATACGCAGTATTTT	CASSWGGVTYSDTQYF
NA	TRBV6-5	NA	TRBJ1-2	TGTGCCAGCAGTCAGCCTGGAGACTATGGCTACACCTTC	CASSQPGDYGYTF
NA	TRBV11-2	NA	TRBJ2-5	TGTGCCAGCAGCTTAATGAGTCTAGTTCGAGAGACCCAGTACTTC	CASSLMSLVRETQYF
TRBD2	TRBV6-4	NA	TRBJ2-2	TGTGCCAGCAGTGTTCTGGGGACTAGCGGGAGTGTCACCGGGGAGCTGTTTTTT	CASSVLGTSGSVTGELFF
NA	TRBV7-2	NA	TRBJ2-3	TGTGCCAGCAGCTTATTAGGGGCCAGCACAGATACGCAGTATTTT	CASSLLGASTDTQYF
NA	TRBV4-1	NA	TRBJ2-1	TGCGCCAGCAGCCAAGATTACGGTGAGCAGTTCTTC	CASSQDYGEQFF
NA	TRBV21-1	NA	TRBJ2-2	TGTGCCAGCAGGGGTTTTATTAGCGGGGAAGCCGGGGAGCTGTTTTTT	CASRGFISGEAGELFF
TRBD2	TRBV10-2	NA	TRBJ2-1	TGCGCCAGCAGGATAGCGGGGGCACTCTCCTACAATGAGCAGTTCTTC	CASRIAGALSYNEQFF
NA	TRBV5-1	NA	TRBJ1-2	TGCGCCAGCAGCCTGGAAGGGACACAGTTTTCAGCTGGCTACACCTTC	CASSLEGTQFSAGYTF
NA	TRBV5-8	NA	TRBJ2-6	TGTGCCAGCAGCCGGGTGGTCGGGGCTGGGGCCAACGTCCTGACTTTC	CASSRVVGAGANVLTF
TRBD1	TRBV5-1	NA	TRBJ1-1	TGCGCCAGCAGCGTGCAGGGACAGAAAGGTACTGAAGCTTTCTTT	CASSVQGQKGTEAFF
TRBD1	TRBV3-1/TRBV3-2	NA	TRBJ1-4	TGTGCCAGCAGCCAACAGGACAGGCATAATGAAAAACTGTTTTTT	CASSQQDRHNEKLFF
NA	TRBV19	NA	TRBJ1-2	TGTGCCAGTAGTATAGATTACGGGTGGGACTATGGCTACACCTTC	CASSIDYGWDYGYTF
TRBD1	TRBV5-1	NA	TRBJ2-2	TGCGCCAGCAGGCCCCCCCGGACAGGGGATAACGCCGGGGAGCTGTTTTTT	CASRPPRTGDNAGELFF
NA	TRBV30	NA	TRBJ2-5	TGTGCCTGGAGTCGGGATAGGAGGCAAGAGACCCAGTACTTC	CAWSRDRRQETQYF
NA	TRBV7-9	NA	TRBJ1-2	TGTGCCAGCAGCCACACCCGCCAGGGCTACACCTTC	CASSHTRQGYTF
NA	TRBV7-9	NA	TRBJ2-2	TGTGCCAGCAGCTTAGTACGACTCGGATCCTCCGGGGAGCTGTTTTTT	CASSLVRLGSSGELFF